The clone carrying this TCR beta chain occurred once. Grouping used clinical history reported by participants in a survey and questionnaire. Trimming took 5 bases from V and 10 from J; bases not matched to a gene: 9. This CDR3 comprises 13 residues. Germline CDR1 and CDR2: KGHSH and LQKENI. Clones were sequenced by immunoSEQ multiplex PCR, and TCRdb holds only the in-frame ones, with some missing. This table holds over 200,000 clones, about 86% found once. The data were taken from a study of blood T cell repertoires in COVID-19. Study context: Cohort 3 recovery required two negative PCRs, clearance, or symptom resolution. PBMCs, B-cell-depleted T cells, or T cells provided the cDNA or gDNA that made up the material.

The chain recombines TRBV18 with TRBJ1-1, with 8 bases identical to TRBD1. The material sequenced was PBMCs or T cells enriched from blood (not recorded which). This TCR was sampled from a woman aged 45-65 years in a cohort exposed to, infected with or recovered from COVID-19 (not recorded which). CDR3 bases: TGTGCCAGCTCAAAGACAGGGGAACTTGGAGCTTTCTTT. It encodes CASSKTGELGAFF.